The sequence of this T cell receptor beta chain was determined in a study of blood T cell repertoires in COVID-19. Study as a whole: The origin of the acute and convalescent COVID-19 samples was the United States, Italy and Spain. The cDNA or gDNA used as material had been derived from T cells, B-cell-depleted T cells, or PBMCs.

The CDR3 length is 14 residues. Trimming pared 7 bases from V and 8 bases from J, leaving 18 bases between. Germline V gene data show CDR1 as MNHEY and CDR2 as SVGAGI. The Seattle patients, enrolled during active infection, were followed longitudinally. In the authors' workflow: Counts of nucleated cells, estimated from reference gene primer amplification, were obtained. Generated by immunoSEQ multiplex PCR, the TCRdb table keeps only in-frame clones and is missing some. V and J calls and clone size are copied from that table; D and trimming were computed from the DNA. The sample yields around 63,000 clones, around 70% seen once.

V gene TRBV6-5 combines with J gene TRBJ2-1; D is undetermined. The sequenced sample was peripheral blood. The TCR originated in an older woman with COVID-19, enrolled during active disease. Here the CDR3 DNA reads TGTGCCAGCAAGCAGTTGCTCAATCAGGATGAGCAGTTCTTC. This encodes CASKQLLNQDEQFF.